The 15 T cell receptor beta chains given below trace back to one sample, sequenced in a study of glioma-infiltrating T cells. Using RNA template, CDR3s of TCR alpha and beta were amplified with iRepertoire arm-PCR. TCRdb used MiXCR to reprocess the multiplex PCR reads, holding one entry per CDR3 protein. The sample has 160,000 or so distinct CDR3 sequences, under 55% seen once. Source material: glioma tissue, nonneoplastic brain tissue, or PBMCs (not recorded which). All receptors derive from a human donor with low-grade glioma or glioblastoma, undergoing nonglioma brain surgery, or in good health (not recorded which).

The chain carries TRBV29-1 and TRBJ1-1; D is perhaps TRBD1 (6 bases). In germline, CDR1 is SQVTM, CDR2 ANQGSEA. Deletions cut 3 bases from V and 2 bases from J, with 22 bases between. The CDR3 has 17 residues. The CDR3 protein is CSVDPPLGRGTNTEAFF. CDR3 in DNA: TGCAGCGTTGACCCCCCCCTGGGGAGGGGGACTAACACTGAAGCTTTCTTT.

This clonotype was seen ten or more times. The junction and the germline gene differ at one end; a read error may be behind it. CDR3 residues: CASSLLSSGSYNEQFF. In DNA, the CDR3 is TGTGCCAGCAGTTTATTGTCTAGCGGGAGTTACAATGAGCAGTTCTTC. This chain connects TRBV5-1 to TRBJ2-1; 10 bases map to TRBD2. The CDR3 is 16 residues long. Germline values: CDR1 SGHRS, CDR2 YFSETQ.

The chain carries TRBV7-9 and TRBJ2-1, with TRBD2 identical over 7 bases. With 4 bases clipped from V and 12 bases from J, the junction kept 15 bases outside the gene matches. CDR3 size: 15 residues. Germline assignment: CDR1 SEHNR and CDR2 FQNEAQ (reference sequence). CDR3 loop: CASSSTSVTPHGQFF. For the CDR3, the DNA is TGTGCCAGCAGCTCTACTAGCGTCACCCCCCATGGGCAGTTCTTC. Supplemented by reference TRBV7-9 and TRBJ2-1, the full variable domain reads DTGVSQNPRHKITKRGQNVTFRCDPISEHNRLYWYRQTLGQGPEFLTYFQNEAQLEKSRLLSDRFSAERPKGSFSTLEIQRTEQGDSAMYLCASSSTSVTPHGQFFGPGTRLTVL.

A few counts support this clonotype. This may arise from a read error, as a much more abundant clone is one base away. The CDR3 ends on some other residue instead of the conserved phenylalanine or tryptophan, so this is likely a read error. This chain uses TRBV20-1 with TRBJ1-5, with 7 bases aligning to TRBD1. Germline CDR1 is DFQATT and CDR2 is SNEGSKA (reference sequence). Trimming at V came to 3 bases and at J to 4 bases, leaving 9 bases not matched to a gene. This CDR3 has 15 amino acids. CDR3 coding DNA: TGCAGTGCTAGGGGGGACAGCAACTCGAATCAGCCCCAGCATCTT. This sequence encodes CSARGDSNSNQPQHL.

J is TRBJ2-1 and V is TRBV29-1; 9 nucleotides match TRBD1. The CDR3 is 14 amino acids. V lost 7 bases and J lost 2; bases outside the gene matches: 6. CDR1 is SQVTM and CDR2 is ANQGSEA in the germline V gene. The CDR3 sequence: CSAMDRGAYNEQFF. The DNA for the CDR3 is TGCAGCGCCATGGACAGGGGAGCCTACAATGAGCAGTTCTTC.

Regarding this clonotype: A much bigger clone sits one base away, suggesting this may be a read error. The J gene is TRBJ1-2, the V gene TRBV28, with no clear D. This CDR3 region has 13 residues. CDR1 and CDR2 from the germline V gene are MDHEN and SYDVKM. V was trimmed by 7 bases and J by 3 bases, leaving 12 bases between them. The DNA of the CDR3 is TGTGCCAGCACGAGCTGGCGTGACTATGGCTACACCTTC. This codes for CASTSWRDYGYTF.

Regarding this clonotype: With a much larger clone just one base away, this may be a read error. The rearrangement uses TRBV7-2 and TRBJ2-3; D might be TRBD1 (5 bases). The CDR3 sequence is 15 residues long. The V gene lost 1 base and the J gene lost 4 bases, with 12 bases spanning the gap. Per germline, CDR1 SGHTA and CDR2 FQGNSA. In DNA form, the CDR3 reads TGTGCCAGCAGCTTAGAGGGCAGGGCATCAGATACGCAGTATTTT. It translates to CASSLEGRASDTQYF.

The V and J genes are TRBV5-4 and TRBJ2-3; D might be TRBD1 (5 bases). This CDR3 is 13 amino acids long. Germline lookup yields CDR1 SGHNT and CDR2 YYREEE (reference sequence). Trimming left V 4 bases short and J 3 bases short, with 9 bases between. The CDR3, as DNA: TGTGCCAGCAGCACCGGACAAACAGATACGCAGTATTTT. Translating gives CASSTGQTDTQYF.

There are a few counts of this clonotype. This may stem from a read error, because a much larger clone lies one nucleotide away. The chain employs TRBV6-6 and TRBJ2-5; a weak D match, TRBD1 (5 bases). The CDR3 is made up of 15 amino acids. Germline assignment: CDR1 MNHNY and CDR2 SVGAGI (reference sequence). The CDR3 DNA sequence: TGTGCCAGCAGTTACGGTCAAGGGGCACGAGAGACCAAGTACTTC. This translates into CASSYGQGARETKYF.

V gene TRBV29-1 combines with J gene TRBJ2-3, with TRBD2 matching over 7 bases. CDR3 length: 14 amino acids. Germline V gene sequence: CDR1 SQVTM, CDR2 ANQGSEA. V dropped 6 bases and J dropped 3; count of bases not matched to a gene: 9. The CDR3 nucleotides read TGCAGCGTGATAACCGGGGAGGGTACAGATACGCAGTATTTT. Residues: CSVITGEGTDTQYF.

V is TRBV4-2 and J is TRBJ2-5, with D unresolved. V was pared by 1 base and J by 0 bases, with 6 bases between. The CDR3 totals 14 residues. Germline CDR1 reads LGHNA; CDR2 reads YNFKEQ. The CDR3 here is CASSQVGNQETQYF. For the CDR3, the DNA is TGTGCCAGCAGCCAAGTTGGAAACCAAGAGACCCAGTACTTC.

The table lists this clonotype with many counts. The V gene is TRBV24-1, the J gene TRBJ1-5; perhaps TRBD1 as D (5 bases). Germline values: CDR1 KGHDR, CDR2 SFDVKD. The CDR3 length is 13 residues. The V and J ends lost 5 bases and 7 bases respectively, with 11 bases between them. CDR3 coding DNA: TGTGCCACCAGTGGGGAGGGGTTGCAGCCCCAGCATTTT. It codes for CATSGEGLQPQHF.

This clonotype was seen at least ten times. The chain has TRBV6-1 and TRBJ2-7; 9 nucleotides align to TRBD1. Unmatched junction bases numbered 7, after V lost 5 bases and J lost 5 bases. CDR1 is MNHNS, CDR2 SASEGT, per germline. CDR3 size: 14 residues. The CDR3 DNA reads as TGTGCCAGCAGTTTTACAGGGGGCGCGGACGAGCAGTACTTC. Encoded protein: CASSFTGGADEQYF.

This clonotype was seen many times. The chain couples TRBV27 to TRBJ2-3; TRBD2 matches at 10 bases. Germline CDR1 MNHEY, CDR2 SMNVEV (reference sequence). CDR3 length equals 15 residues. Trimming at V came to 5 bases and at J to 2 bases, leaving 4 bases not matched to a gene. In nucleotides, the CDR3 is TGTGCCAGCAGTCAACTAGCGGGAATCACAGATACGCAGTATTTT. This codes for CASSQLAGITDTQYF.

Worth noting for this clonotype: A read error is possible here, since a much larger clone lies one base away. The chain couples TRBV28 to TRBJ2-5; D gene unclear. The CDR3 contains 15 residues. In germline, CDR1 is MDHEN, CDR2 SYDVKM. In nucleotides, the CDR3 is TGTCCCAGCACCACGCTATTCAAGTACCAAGAGACCCAGTACTTC. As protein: CPSTTLFKYQETQYF. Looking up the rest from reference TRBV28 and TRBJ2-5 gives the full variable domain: DVKVTQSSRYLVKRTGEKVFLECVQDMDHENMFWYRQDPGLGLRLIYFSYDVKMKEKGDIPEGYSVSREKKERFSLILESASTNQTSMYLCPSTTLFKYQETQYFGPGTRLLVL.